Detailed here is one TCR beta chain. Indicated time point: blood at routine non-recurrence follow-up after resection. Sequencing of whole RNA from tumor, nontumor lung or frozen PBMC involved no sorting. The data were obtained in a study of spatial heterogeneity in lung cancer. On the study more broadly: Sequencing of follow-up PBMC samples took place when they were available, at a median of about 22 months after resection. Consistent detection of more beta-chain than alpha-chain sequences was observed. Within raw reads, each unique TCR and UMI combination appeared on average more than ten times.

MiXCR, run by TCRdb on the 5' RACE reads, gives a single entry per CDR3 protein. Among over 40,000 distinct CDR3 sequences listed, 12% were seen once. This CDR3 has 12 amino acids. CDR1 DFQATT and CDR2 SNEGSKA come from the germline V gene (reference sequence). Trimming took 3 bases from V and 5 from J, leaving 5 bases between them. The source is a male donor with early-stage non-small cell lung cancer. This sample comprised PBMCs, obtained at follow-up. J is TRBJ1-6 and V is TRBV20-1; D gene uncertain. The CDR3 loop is CSASDNNSPLHF. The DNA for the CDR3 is TGCAGTGCTAGTGATAATAATTCACCCCTCCACTTT.